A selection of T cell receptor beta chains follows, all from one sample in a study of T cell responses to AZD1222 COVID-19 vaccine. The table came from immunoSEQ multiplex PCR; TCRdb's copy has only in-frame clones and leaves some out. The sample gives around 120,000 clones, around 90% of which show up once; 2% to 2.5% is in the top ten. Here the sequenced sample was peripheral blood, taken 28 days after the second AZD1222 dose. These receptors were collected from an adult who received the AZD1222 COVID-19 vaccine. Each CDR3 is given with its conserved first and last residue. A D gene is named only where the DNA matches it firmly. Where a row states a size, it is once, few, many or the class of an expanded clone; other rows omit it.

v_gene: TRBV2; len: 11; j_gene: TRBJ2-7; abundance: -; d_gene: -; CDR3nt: TGTGCCAGCATTACAGGGCACGAGCAGTACTTC; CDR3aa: CASITGHEQYF
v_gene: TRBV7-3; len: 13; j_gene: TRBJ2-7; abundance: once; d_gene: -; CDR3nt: TGTGCCAGCAGCTTGGGGGGAGGTTACGAGCAGTACTTC; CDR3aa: CASSLGGGYEQYF
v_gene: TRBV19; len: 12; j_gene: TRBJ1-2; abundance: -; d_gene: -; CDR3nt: TGTGCCAGTAGTATCAGTTACTATGGCTACACCTTC; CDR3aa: CASSISYYGYTF
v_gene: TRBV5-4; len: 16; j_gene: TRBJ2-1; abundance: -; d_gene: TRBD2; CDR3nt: TGTGCCAGCAGCTTGGATCTAGCGGGAGCCTACAATGAGCAGTTCTTC; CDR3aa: CASSLDLAGAYNEQFF
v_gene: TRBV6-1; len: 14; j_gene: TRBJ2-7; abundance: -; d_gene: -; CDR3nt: TGTGCCAGCAGTGATACGGGTCCTCGGGACGAGCAGTACTTC; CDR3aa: CASSDTGPRDEQYF
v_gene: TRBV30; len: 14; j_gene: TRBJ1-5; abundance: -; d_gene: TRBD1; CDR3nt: TGTGCCTGGAGTGGCGGGACAGGTAATCAGCCCCAGCATTTT; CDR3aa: CAWSGGTGNQPQHF
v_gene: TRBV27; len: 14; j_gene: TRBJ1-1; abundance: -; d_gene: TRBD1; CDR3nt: TGTGCCAGCAGTTTAACAGGGGTGAACACTGAAGCTTTCTTT; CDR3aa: CASSLTGVNTEAFF
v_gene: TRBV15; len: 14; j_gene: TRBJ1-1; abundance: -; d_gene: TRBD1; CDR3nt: TGTGCCACCAGCAACAGGGGTACGAACACTGAAGCTTTCTTT; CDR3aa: CATSNRGTNTEAFF
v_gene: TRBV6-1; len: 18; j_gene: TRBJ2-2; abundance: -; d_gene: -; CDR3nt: TGTGCCAGCAGTGGGAGAAGAGCAGGGGATATTGACACCGGGGAGCTGTTTTTT; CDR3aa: CASSGRRAGDIDTGELFF
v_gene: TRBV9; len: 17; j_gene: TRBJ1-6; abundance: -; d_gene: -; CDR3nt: TGTGCCAGCAGCGTAGCTCCGGCCAGAAACAATAATTCACCCCTCCACTTT; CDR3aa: CASSVAPARNNNSPLHF
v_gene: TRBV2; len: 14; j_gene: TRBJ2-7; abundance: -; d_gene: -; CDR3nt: TGTGCCAGCAGTGAGGGGACGAACCCCTACGAGCAGTACTTC; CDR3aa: CASSEGTNPYEQYF
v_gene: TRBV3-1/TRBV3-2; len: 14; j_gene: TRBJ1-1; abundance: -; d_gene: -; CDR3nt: TGTGCCAGCAGTCTTGGCCAGCGCAACACTGAAGCTTTCTTT; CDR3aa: CASSLGQRNTEAFF
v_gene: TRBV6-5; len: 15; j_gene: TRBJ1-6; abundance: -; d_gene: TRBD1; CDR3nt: TGTGCCAGCAGTCCAGGGGGCCGGGGGAATTCACCCCTCCACTTT; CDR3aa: CASSPGGRGNSPLHF
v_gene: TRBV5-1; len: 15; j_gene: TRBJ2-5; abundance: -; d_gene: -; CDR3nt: TGCGCCAGCAGCTTAAGGGGGGCGAGCCAAGAGACCCAGTACTTC; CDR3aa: CASSLRGASQETQYF
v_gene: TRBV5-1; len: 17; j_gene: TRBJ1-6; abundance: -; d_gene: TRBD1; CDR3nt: TGCGCCAGCAGCGGGGGACAGGGGAGCTCCTATAATTCACCCCTCCACTTT; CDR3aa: CASSGGQGSSYNSPLHF
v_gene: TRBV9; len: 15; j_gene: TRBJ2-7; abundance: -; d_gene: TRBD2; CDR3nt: TGTGCCAGCAGCGCCGGGACTAGTGTGTCATACGAGCAGTACTTC; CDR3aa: CASSAGTSVSYEQYF
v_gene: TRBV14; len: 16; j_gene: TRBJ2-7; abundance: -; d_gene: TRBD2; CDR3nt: TGTGCCAGCAGCCAAGATCCTAGCGGGAGGGCCTCCGAGCAGTACTTC; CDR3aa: CASSQDPSGRASEQYF
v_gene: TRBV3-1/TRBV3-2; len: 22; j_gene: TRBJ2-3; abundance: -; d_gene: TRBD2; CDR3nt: TGTGCCAGCAGGAACAGGCGTATGAGCCGAGAGGGACTAGCGGGAGGTACAGATACGCAGTATTTT; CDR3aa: CASRNRRMSREGLAGGTDTQYF
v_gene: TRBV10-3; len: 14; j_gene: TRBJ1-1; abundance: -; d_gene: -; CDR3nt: TGTGCCATCAGTGAGTCCGGGGGAACGACTGAAGCTTTCTTT; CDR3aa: CAISESGGTTEAFF
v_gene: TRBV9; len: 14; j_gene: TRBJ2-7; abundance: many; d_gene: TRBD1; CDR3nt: TGTGCCAGCAGCGTAGGTGCAGGGGGCCTCGAGCAGTACTTC; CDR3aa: CASSVGAGGLEQYF
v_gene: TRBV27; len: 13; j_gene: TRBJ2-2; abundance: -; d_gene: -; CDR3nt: TGTGCCAGCAGTTTAGTGGGAGCCGGGGAGCTGTTTTTT; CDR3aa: CASSLVGAGELFF
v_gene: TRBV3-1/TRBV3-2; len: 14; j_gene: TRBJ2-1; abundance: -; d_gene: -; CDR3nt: TGTGCCAGCAGCCATCTCCGGGATTACAATGAGCAGTTCTTC; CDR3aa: CASSHLRDYNEQFF
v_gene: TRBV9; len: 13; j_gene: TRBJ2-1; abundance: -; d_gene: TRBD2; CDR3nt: TGTGCCAGCAGCGGAGGACTAGCGGGAGAGATGTTCTTC; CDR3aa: CASSGGLAGEMFF
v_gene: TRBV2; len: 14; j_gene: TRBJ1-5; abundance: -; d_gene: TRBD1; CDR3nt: TGTGCCAGCAGAGTCGACAGGGGCAATCAGCCCCAGCATTTT; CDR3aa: CASRVDRGNQPQHF
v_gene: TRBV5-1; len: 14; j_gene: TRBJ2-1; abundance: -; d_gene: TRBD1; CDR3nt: TGCGCCAGCAGCGTGGACAGGGTATACAATGAGCAGTTCTTC; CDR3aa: CASSVDRVYNEQFF
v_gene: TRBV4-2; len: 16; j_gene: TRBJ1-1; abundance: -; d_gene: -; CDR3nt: TGTGCCAGCAGCCAAAATCCACAGGGAGTTTTCACTGAAGCTTTCTTT; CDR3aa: CASSQNPQGVFTEAFF
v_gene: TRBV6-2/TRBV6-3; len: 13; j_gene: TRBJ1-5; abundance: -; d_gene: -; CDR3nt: TGTGCCAGCAGTCATGGACGGCGACAGCCCCAGCATTTT; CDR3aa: CASSHGRRQPQHF
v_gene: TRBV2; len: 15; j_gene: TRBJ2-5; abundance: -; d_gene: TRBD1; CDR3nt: TGTGCCAGCAGTGACGACAGGGTTCGGCAAGAGACCCAGTACTTC; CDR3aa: CASSDDRVRQETQYF
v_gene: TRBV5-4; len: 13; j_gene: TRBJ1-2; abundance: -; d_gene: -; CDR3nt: TGTGCCAGCAGCCGGGACATTAACTATGGCTACACCTTC; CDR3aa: CASSRDINYGYTF
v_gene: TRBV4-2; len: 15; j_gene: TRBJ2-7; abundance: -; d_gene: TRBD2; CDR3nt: TGTGCCAGCAGCCTCGGGACTAGCGGGAGTTACGAGCAGTACTTC; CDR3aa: CASSLGTSGSYEQYF
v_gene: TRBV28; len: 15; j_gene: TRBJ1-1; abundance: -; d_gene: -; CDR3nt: TGTGCCAGCAGGGAGTGGAGGCAGGGAAACACTGAAGCTTTCTTT; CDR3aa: CASREWRQGNTEAFF
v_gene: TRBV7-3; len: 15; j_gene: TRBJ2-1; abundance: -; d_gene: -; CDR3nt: TGTGCCAGCAGCTTAATTAAGGGGTCCTACAATGAGCAGTTCTTC; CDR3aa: CASSLIKGSYNEQFF
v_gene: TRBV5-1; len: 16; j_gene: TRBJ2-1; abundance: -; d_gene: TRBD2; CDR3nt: TGCGCCAGCAGCCCCTGGACTAGCGGGAGCGCAGTTGAGCAGTTCTTC; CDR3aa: CASSPWTSGSAVEQFF
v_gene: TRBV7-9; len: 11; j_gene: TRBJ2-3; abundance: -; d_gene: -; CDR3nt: TGTGCCAGCAGCGCCCCGGATACGCAGTATTTT; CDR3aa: CASSAPDTQYF